This entry lists 15 T cell receptor beta chains sequenced from one sample in a study of naive and memory T cell subsets. The antigens these receptors bind are not known. An equimolar mix of two oligonucleotides served as the beta constant-region primer for TRBC1 and TRBC2. Four rounds of PCR amplified the ligated cDNA using nested alpha and beta constant-region primers plus SP2. TCRdb used MiXCR to reprocess the UMI-ligation and nested PCR reads, holding one entry per CDR3 protein. The sample has about 160,000 distinct CDR3 sequences; approximately 22% are singletons. Study results and limitations: Possibly reflecting memory cells re-expressing CD45RA, a few larger clonotypes occurred in naive repertoires, especially CD8.

The sample taken for sequencing was naive CD4+ T cells from blood. These TCRs come from a human donor in good health.

V and J are TRBV7-9 and TRBJ2-3, with D unresolved. The CDR3 is 17 amino acids. V lost 3 bases, J lost 6 bases, and 22 bases lay in between. Germline assignment: CDR1 SEHNR and CDR2 FQNEAQ (reference sequence). CDR3 in DNA: TGTGCCAGCAGCTTTCCAGAGGCTAGTTTCAACCAGGATACGCAGTATTTT. Encoded protein: CASSFPEASFNQDTQYF.

This clonotype was seen at least ten times. The chain carries TRBV7-2 and TRBJ2-7, with unresolved D. The germline V and J ends were trimmed by 4 bases and 6 bases, with 7 bases remaining between them. Germline CDR1 SGHTA, CDR2 FQGNSA. The CDR3 has 11 amino acids. The CDR3 here is CASSSEVEQYF. The CDR3 DNA follows: TGTGCCAGCAGCTCAGAGGTCGAGCAGTACTTC.

The chain combines TRBV7-2 with TRBJ2-1; possibly TRBD1 for D (6 bases). The CDR3 is made up of 15 amino acids. Between the trimmed V and J ends, which lost 5 bases and 0 bases, there was a span of 11 bases. CDR1 SGHTA and CDR2 FQGNSA come from the germline V gene. For the CDR3, the DNA is TGTGCCAGCAGCGTAACAGGGCCCTCCTACAATGAGCAGTTCTTC. Its translation: CASSVTGPSYNEQFF. The full variable domain, in which reference TRBV7-2 and TRBJ2-1 provide the parts outside the CDR3, is GAGVSQSPSNKVTEKGKDVELRCDPISGHTALYWYRQSLGQGLEFLIYFQGNSAPDKSGLPSDRFSAERTGGSVSTLTIQRTQQEDSAVYLCASSVTGPSYNEQFFGPGTRLTVL.

This clonotype came up once. The gene calls are TRBV4-1 and TRBJ2-3; 7 nucleotides match TRBD2. This CDR3 comprises 15 residues. CDR1 MGHRA and CDR2 YSYEKL come from the germline V gene. V lost 0 bases, J lost 6 bases, and 6 bases stayed unmatched. The CDR3 loop reads CASSQEGLRSDTQYF. Written as DNA, the CDR3 is TGCGCCAGCAGCCAAGAGGGACTACGCTCGGATACGCAGTATTTT.

This clonotype was observed at least ten times. V and J are TRBV5-1 and TRBJ2-3; D is undetermined. This CDR3 contains 14 residues. Trimming took off 0 bases at V and 2 bases at J, with 7 bases between the two ends. Per germline, CDR1 SGHRS and CDR2 YFSETQ. CDR3 coding DNA: TGCGCCAGCAGCTTGGGGAGAAACACAGATACGCAGTATTTT. As protein: CASSLGRNTDTQYF. The full variable domain, completed using reference TRBV5-1 and TRBJ2-3, is KAGVTQTPRYLIKTRGQQVTLSCSPISGHRSVSWYQQTPGQGLQFLFEYFSETQRNKGNFPGRFSGRQFSNSRSEMNVSTLELGDSALYLCASSLGRNTDTQYFGPGTRLTVL.

V gene TRBV28 combines with J gene TRBJ2-7; D gene ambiguous. Germline V gives CDR1 MDHEN, CDR2 SYDVKM. V gave up 2 bases and J gave up 3 bases, with 8 bases separating them. CDR3 size: 13 residues. The CDR3 bases are TGTGCCAGCAGTTTACCTGGACGCTACGAGCAGTACTTC. It encodes CASSLPGRYEQYF.

This clonotype was observed a few times. This chain links TRBV28 with TRBJ1-1; D is undetermined. The V gene's germline CDR1 is MDHEN and CDR2 SYDVKM. The CDR3 spans 12 residues. V was shortened by 4 bases and J by 8 bases, with 11 bases between the two germline ends. CDR3 bases: TGTGCCAGCAGTTCAACCCGTACCGAAGCTTTCTTT. It encodes CASSSTRTEAFF.

This clonotype was seen more than once but under ten times. This chain joins TRBV27 and TRBJ2-1; 8 nucleotides agree with TRBD2. The germline V gene encodes CDR1 MNHEY and CDR2 SMNVEV (reference sequence). The CDR3 is 16 amino acids. Losses at the gene ends were 5 bases for V and 6 bases for J; bases not matched to a gene: 12. DNA of the CDR3: TGTGCCAGCAGTAAACGACGGGAGGGACTCGGCAATGAGCAGTTCTTC. Its translation: CASSKRREGLGNEQFF.

The gene calls are TRBV11-2 and TRBJ2-2, with TRBD1 matching 8 bases. J lost 5 bases, V lost 4 bases, and 12 bases had no gene match. The CDR3 is made up of 17 amino acids. From germline, CDR1 is SGHAT and CDR2 FQNNGV. The CDR3 DNA follows: TGTGCCAGCAGCTCCCGATCCCGGACAGGGAGGACCGGGGAGCTGTTTTTT. Translated, it gives CASSSRSRTGRTGELFF.

This clonotype was seen a handful of times. This chain links TRBV20-1 with TRBJ2-7; the D is unclear. The V and J ends lost 0 bases and 0 bases respectively, with 9 bases between them. The germline gives CDR1 DFQATT, CDR2 SNEGSKA (reference sequence). This CDR3 region has 14 residues. CDR3 amino acids: CSARDSVGSYEQYF. In DNA form, the CDR3 reads TGCAGTGCTAGAGATTCCGTGGGCTCCTACGAGCAGTACTTC.

In this sample, this clonotype turned up a few times. The V gene is TRBV20-1, the J gene TRBJ1-2; perhaps TRBD1 as D (5 bases). CDR3 size: 14 residues. Germline assignment: CDR1 DFQATT and CDR2 SNEGSKA (reference sequence). Deletions cut 5 bases from V and 3 bases from J, with 16 bases between. CDR3 amino acids: CSAPGTGGYYGYTF. CDR3 DNA: TGCAGTGCTCCAGGGACTGGGGGATACTATGGCTACACCTTC.

This clonotype has just a few counts. The rearrangement links TRBV5-5 to TRBJ2-5, with 9 bases fitting TRBD1. The length of the CDR3 is 17 residues. Trimming took 0 bases from V and 4 from J; bases not matched to a gene: 10. CDR1 and CDR2 from the germline V gene are SGHKS and YYEKEE (reference sequence). For the CDR3, the DNA is TGTGCCAGCAGCTTGGGGCGGGACAGGGCTGCCAGAGAGACCCAGTACTTC. It encodes CASSLGRDRAARETQYF.

The rearrangement joins TRBV5-1 to TRBJ2-5; 11 bases agree with TRBD2. J lost 4 bases, V lost 4 bases, and 3 bases had no gene match. Germline V CDR1 and CDR2: SGHRS, YFSETQ. The CDR3 is 14 amino acids. Here the CDR3 DNA reads TGCGCCAGCAGCCCCGGACTAGCGGGAGAGACCCAGTACTTC. It translates to CASSPGLAGETQYF.

This clonotype was seen more than once but under ten times. The rearrangement uses TRBV12-3 or TRBV12-4 and TRBJ2-1; no clear D. The V end was cut by 3 bases, the J end by 9 bases, with 9 bases between. CDR3 length equals 12 residues. CDR3 coding DNA: TGTGCCAGCAGTTTGCTTAGGATTGAGCAGTTCTTC. Its protein product is CASSLLRIEQFF.

Many counts were recorded for this clonotype. V and J are TRBV24-1 and TRBJ2-2, with 8 positions matching TRBD1. After removal of 4 bases from V and 6 bases from J, the junction contained 9 bases not matched to a gene. The CDR3 runs to 16 residues. CDR1 and CDR2 (germline): KGHDR, SFDVKD. The CDR3 protein is CATSDRGQGPAGELFF. CDR3 coding DNA: TGTGCCACCAGTGACCGCGGACAGGGACCTGCCGGGGAGCTGTTTTTT.